The source of this TCR beta chain is a study of blood T cell repertoires in COVID-19. Across the whole study: Sites in the United States, Italy and Spain provided acute and convalescent COVID-19 samples. In each case, the material was cDNA or gDNA derived from T cells, B-cell-depleted T cells, or PBMCs.

Per the study methods: Amplification of reference gene primers was used by the study to estimate nucleated cell counts. Only in-frame clones appear in the TCRdb table, and some are missing; sequencing was by immunoSEQ multiplex PCR. The V and J calls and the clone size are those of that table, but D and trimming were determined from the DNA. Of approximately 75,000 clones detected, around 80% appear once; the ten largest clones hold approximately 20%. Germline CDR1 reads MNHEY; CDR2 reads SVGAGI. Germline trimming cut 6 bases from V and 4 bases from J; bases unmatched to any gene: 3. The CDR3 consists of 14 residues.

Sequenced material: peripheral blood. This chain links TRBV6-5 with TRBJ2-3; the match to TRBD2 covers 11 bases. This TCR was recovered from a woman in her 50s with acute or convalescent COVID-19. CDR3: CASRVAGGPDTQYF. CDR3 bases: TGTGCCAGCAGGGTAGCGGGAGGGCCAGATACGCAGTATTTT.